One and the same sample provided the 17 T cell receptor beta chains below, sequenced in a study of blood T cell repertoires in COVID-19. Method: immunoSEQ multiplex PCR; TCRdb's copy keeps in-frame clones and lacks some. The sample lists around 190,000 clones, roughly 84% occurring once. Sequencing was performed on PBMCs or T cells enriched from blood (not recorded which). The receptor source for this set is a woman between 25 and 40 years old who had been exposed to COVID-19.

The chain combines TRBV14 with TRBJ2-5; no clear D gene. The V gene lost 2 bases and the J gene lost 2 bases, with 12 bases spanning the gap. Germline CDR1 reads SGHDN; CDR2 reads FVKESK. The CDR3 covers 15 residues. The CDR3 nucleotides are TGTGCCAGCAGCCAACGACCGACAATTCAAGAGACCCAGTACTTC. Its translation is CASSQRPTIQETQYF.

The chain employs TRBV29-1 and TRBJ1-3; D may be TRBD1 (5 bases). This CDR3 has 12 residues. V gave up 7 bases and J gave up 2 bases, with 9 bases separating them. Germline V gives CDR1 SQVTM, CDR2 ANQGSEA. The CDR3: CSAGEAGNTIYF. The CDR3 DNA is TGCAGCGCGGGGGAGGCTGGAAACACCATATATTTT.

The genes are TRBV25-1 and TRBJ1-2; D remains unclear. Germline V gene sequence: CDR1 MGHDK, CDR2 SYGVNS. Trimming took off 8 bases at V and 4 bases at J, with 11 bases between the two ends. The CDR3 extends over 12 amino acids. CDR3 amino acids: CASGSGAYGYTF. For the CDR3, the DNA is TGTGCCAGCGGGTCTGGAGCCTATGGCTACACCTTC.

The chain has TRBV2 and TRBJ2-2; D ambiguous. The V gene's germline CDR1 is SNHLY and CDR2 FYNNEI. V was clipped by 6 bases and J by 6 bases, with 11 bases between them. The CDR3 covers 13 residues. The CDR3 spells CASSLAVSGELFF. The CDR3 DNA reads as TGTGCCAGCAGCCTCGCAGTCTCCGGGGAGCTGTTTTTT. Variable domain in full (rest from reference TRBV2 and TRBJ2-2): EPEVTQTPSHQVTQMGQEVILRCVPISNHLYFYWYRQILGQKVEFLVSFYNNEISEKSEIFDDQFSVERPDGSNFTLKIRSTKLEDSAMYFCASSLAVSGELFFGEGSRLTVL.

J is TRBJ2-7 and V is TRBV6-5, with D hard to call. CDR1 and CDR2 (germline): MNHEY, SVGAGI. Trimming took 2 bases from V and 3 from J, leaving 14 bases between them. This CDR3 is built from 15 residues. The CDR3 DNA reads as TGTGCCAGCAGTTACGGGCAGCCACCACGCTACGAGCAGTACTTC. Translating gives CASSYGQPPRYEQYF.

This chain connects TRBV5-1 to TRBJ1-1; no definite D call. The germline CDR1 and CDR2 sequences are SGHRS and YFSETQ. There are 16 residues in the CDR3. V was shortened by 0 bases and J by 0 bases, with 12 bases between the two germline ends. This CDR3 is CASSLVAGDMNTEAFF. The CDR3 nucleotides read TGCGCCAGCAGCTTGGTGGCGGGCGACATGAACACTGAAGCTTTCTTT.

The chain joins TRBV4-3 to TRBJ1-6, with a tentative D call TRBD1 (6 bases). The V end was cut by 0 bases, the J end by 13 bases, with 16 bases between. Germline assignment: CDR1 LGHNA and CDR2 YSLEER. This CDR3 spans 15 amino acids. CDR3 sequence reads: CASSQDPGGLEPLHF. CDR3 coding DNA: TGCGCCAGCAGCCAAGATCCTGGGGGCCTGGAGCCCCTCCACTTT.

The J gene is TRBJ2-7, the V gene TRBV5-5; maybe TRBD2 (6 bases). V dropped 4 bases and J dropped 3 bases, with 14 bases sitting between them. CDR1 and CDR2 from the germline V gene are SGHKS and YYEKEE (reference sequence). CDR3 length: 14 amino acids. CDR3 region: CASSGTAPGYEQYF. The CDR3 coding sequence is TGTGCCAGCAGCGGGACTGCGCCGGGCTACGAGCAGTACTTC. The full variable domain, its missing parts supplied by reference TRBV5-5 and TRBJ2-7, is DAGVTQSPTHLIKTRGQQVTLRCSPISGHKSVSWYQQVLGQGPQFIFQYYEKEERGRGNFPDRFSARQFPNYSSELNVNALLLGDSALYLCASSGTAPGYEQYFGPGTRLTVT.

The rearrangement links TRBV2 to TRBJ1-5, with TRBD1 identical over 7 bases. With 6 bases clipped from V and 3 bases from J, the junction kept 2 bases outside the gene matches. The length of the CDR3 is 13 residues. The germline gives CDR1 SNHLY, CDR2 FYNNEI. In DNA, the CDR3 is TGTGCCAGCAGCGGACAGGTCAATCAGCCCCAGCATTTT. Translated: CASSGQVNQPQHF.

V and J are TRBV7-9 and TRBJ2-3; TRBD2 matches at 12 bases. V dropped 5 bases and J dropped 3; count of bases not matched to a gene: 6. The CDR3 loop spans 16 amino acids. Per germline, CDR1 SEHNR and CDR2 FQNEAQ (reference sequence). CDR3 amino acids: CASSQLAGGGTDTQYF. The CDR3 bases are TGTGCCAGCAGCCAACTAGCGGGGGGCGGGACAGATACGCAGTATTTT.

The count of this clone is one. V gene TRBV14 combines with J gene TRBJ2-7; D not resolved. V shed 4 bases and J shed 0 bases, with 13 bases lying between them. The CDR3 has 15 amino acids. CDR1 and CDR2 from the germline V gene are SGHDN and FVKESK. In DNA form, the CDR3 reads TGTGCCAGCAGCCCTAAGTTGAGGAGCTCCTACGAGCAGTACTTC. It is translated as CASSPKLRSSYEQYF. Full variable domain (remainder filled in from reference TRBV14 and TRBJ2-7): EAGVTQFPSHSVIEKGQTVTLRCDPISGHDNLYWYRRVMGKEIKFLLHFVKESKQDESGMPNNRFLAERTGGTYSTLKVQPAELEDSGVYFCASSPKLRSSYEQYFGPGTRLTVT.

The J gene is TRBJ1-1, the V gene TRBV7-2, with a weak D call TRBD1 (5 bases). The CDR3 runs to 12 residues. Germline lookup yields CDR1 SGHTA and CDR2 FQGNSA. With 2 bases removed from V and 6 bases from J, the gap between germline ends came to 7 bases. The CDR3 nucleotides read TGTGCCAGCAGCTTACGGGGGGCTGAAGCTTTCTTT. Amino acids: CASSLRGAEAFF.

The CDR3 bases are TGTGCCAGCAGCTTCGGGAGCGGGGTTCAGCAGTTCTTC. As protein: CASSFGSGVQQFF. This chain uses TRBV5-4 with TRBJ2-1; 7 positions agree with TRBD2. Looked up from germline, CDR1 is SGHNT and CDR2 is YYREEE (reference sequence). With V trimmed by 2 bases and J by 11 bases, 7 bases remained unmatched. The CDR3 loop spans 13 amino acids.

The CDR3 DNA reads as TGTGCCAGCAGCTTAGTTTACAAGACTGAGAATGAGCAGTTCTTC. Translated: CASSLVYKTENEQFF. The chain combines TRBV7-9 with TRBJ2-1, with unresolved D. Germline V CDR1 and CDR2: SEHNR, FQNEAQ (reference sequence). This CDR3 comprises 15 residues. V was trimmed by 1 base and J by 7 bases, leaving 14 bases between them.

This chain joins TRBV5-1 and TRBJ2-1, with a weak D call TRBD1 (6 bases). V lost 4 bases and J 9 bases, leaving 20 bases between the germline ends. The CDR3 loop spans 15 amino acids. The germline V gene encodes CDR1 SGHRS and CDR2 YFSETQ. The CDR3 loop reads CASSPEDSQRGEQFF. The CDR3 region has the DNA TGCGCCAGCAGCCCCGAGGACAGCCAAAGGGGTGAGCAGTTCTTC.

The rearrangement links TRBV6-5 to TRBJ1-1; TRBD1 might be the D (5 bases). The CDR3 has 15 residues. Germline V lookup: CDR1 MNHEY, CDR2 SVGAGI. V dropped 1 base and J dropped 4 bases, with 13 bases sitting between them. CDR3 in DNA: TGTGCCAGCAGTTACTACGGAGGGGCGGGCACTGAAGCTTTCTTT. Residues: CASSYYGGAGTEAFF.

The chain is built from TRBV2 and TRBJ2-7; perhaps TRBD2 as D (6 bases). From germline, CDR1 is SNHLY and CDR2 FYNNEI. The V end was cut by 4 bases, the J end by 6 bases, with 16 bases between. The CDR3 runs to 14 residues. CDR3 sequence (DNA): TGTGCCAGCAGTGGCCCCCTACTAGCTCCCGAGCAGTACTTC. Translation: CASSGPLLAPEQYF.